These 3 T cell receptor beta chains originate from one sample sequenced in a study of blood T cells in healthy people across ages. Then a second PCR, running about 6 to 12 cycles, was carried out with a sample-barcoded 5' primer and a J-beta primer mix. MiXCR, applied by TCRdb to the 5' RACE reads, yields one record per CDR3 protein. The profile shows about 640,000 distinct CDR3 sequences, around 54% of them singletons. The sample consisted of blood. These receptors were collected from a man in his 60s in good health.

There are many counts of this clonotype. This chain joins TRBV14 and TRBJ1-1; D not resolved. CDR3 length: 13 residues. The V and J ends lost 4 bases and 1 base respectively, with 7 bases between them. CDR1 and CDR2 from the germline V gene are SGHDN and FVKESK. CDR3: CASSPIRNTEAFF. The CDR3 bases are TGTGCCAGCAGCCCCATCAGGAACACTGAAGCTTTCTTT.

The gene calls are TRBV7-2 and TRBJ1-2; D is unresolved. Germline V lookup: CDR1 SGHTA, CDR2 FQGNSA. The CDR3 contains 13 residues. The ends were cut back, 2 bases at V and 8 bases at J, with 12 bases in the middle. CDR3: CASSLSAYSGYTF. The CDR3, as DNA: TGTGCCAGCAGCTTAAGTGCCTACTCGGGCTACACCTTC.

This clonotype was detected a few times. The chain employs TRBV29-1 and TRBJ1-2; 10 bases fit TRBD1. From germline, CDR1 is SQVTM and CDR2 ANQGSEA. This CDR3 region has 13 residues. With 6 bases clipped from V and 6 bases from J, the junction kept 7 bases outside the gene matches. The CDR3 DNA follows: TGCAGCGTGACCGCCGGGACAGGGGATGGCTACACCTTC. Translating it yields CSVTAGTGDGYTF.